The 4 T cell receptor beta chains presented below share a single source sample, sequenced in a study of beta chain features in type 1 diabetes. Expressed TCRB transcripts were sequenced because the entire RNA isolate underwent reverse transcription. TCRdb's table, derived via immunoSEQ multiplex PCR, lists solely in-frame clones and lacks some. This table holds 130,000 to 150,000 clones, under 60% found once. Sequences were obtained from Tregs from blood. The receptors stem from a man between 18 and 35 years old in good health.

This chain links TRBV29-1 with TRBJ1-5; D may be TRBD1 (5 bases). Germline V gene sequence: CDR1 SQVTM, CDR2 ANQGSEA. This CDR3 has 12 residues. V lost 5 bases and J 5 bases, leaving 10 bases between the germline ends. For the CDR3, the DNA is TGCAGCGTTAGTGACAGTGATCAGCCCCAGCATTTT. Translation: CSVSDSDQPQHF.

The rearrangement uses TRBV5-4 and TRBJ2-7, with D unclear. CDR1 SGHNT and CDR2 YYREEE come from the germline V gene (reference sequence). Trimming took off 0 bases at V and 7 bases at J, with 11 bases between the two ends. The CDR3 is made up of 13 amino acids. The CDR3 coding sequence is TGTGCCAGCAGCTTGGCTGTCGGTCGGGAGCAGTACTTC. Encoded protein: CASSLAVGREQYF.

The chain couples TRBV29-1 to TRBJ1-1, with D tentatively TRBD1 (6 bases). The germline V and J ends were trimmed by 6 bases and 1 base, with 12 bases remaining between them. CDR3 length: 13 amino acids. Germline V lookup: CDR1 SQVTM, CDR2 ANQGSEA. The DNA of the CDR3 is TGCAGCGTGGTAGGACAGAGGAACACTGAAGCTTTCTTT. It encodes CSVVGQRNTEAFF.

This clone occurred a few times. The V and J genes are TRBV10-3 and TRBJ2-5; D gene unclear. Trimming cost V 7 bases and J 3 bases, with 15 bases left between them. Germline loops: CDR1 ENHRY, CDR2 SYGVKD. The CDR3 covers 14 residues. CDR3 residues: CAINQIRPEETQYF. The CDR3 bases are TGTGCCATCAATCAGATCAGGCCCGAAGAGACCCAGTACTTC.